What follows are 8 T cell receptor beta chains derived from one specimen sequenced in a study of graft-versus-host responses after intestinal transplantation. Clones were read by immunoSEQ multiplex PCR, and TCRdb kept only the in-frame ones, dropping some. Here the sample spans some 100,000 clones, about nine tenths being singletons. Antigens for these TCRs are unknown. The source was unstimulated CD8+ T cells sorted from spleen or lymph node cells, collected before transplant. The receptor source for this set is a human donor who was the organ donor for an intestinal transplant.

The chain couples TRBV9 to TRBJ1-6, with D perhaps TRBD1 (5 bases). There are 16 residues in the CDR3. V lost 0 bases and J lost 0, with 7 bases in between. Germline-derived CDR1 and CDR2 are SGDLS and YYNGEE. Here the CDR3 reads CASSVGRGSYNSPLHF. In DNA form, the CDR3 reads TGTGCCAGCAGCGTAGGGAGGGGCTCCTATAATTCACCCCTCCACTTT.

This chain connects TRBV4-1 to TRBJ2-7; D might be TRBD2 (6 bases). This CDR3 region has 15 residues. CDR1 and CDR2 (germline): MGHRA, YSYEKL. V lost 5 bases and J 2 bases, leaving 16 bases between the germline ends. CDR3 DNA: TGCGCCAGCAGCGACCCCCTAGCGATGACCTACGAGCAGTACTTC. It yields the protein CASSDPLAMTYEQYF.

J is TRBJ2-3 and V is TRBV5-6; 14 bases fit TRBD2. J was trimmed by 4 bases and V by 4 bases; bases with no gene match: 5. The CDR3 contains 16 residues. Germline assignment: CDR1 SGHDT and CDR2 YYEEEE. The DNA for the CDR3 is TGTGCCAGCAGCCGTCCGGGACTAGCGGGAGCAGATACGCAGTATTTT. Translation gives CASSRPGLAGADTQYF. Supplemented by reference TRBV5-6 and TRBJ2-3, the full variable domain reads DAGVTQSPTHLIKTRGQQVTLRCSPKSGHDTVSWYQQALGQGPQFIFQYYEEEERQRGNFPDRFSGHQFPNYSSELNVNALLLGDSALYLCASSRPGLAGADTQYFGPGTRLTVL.

CDR3 sequence reads: CASSPQGFGGLENEQFF. The CDR3 DNA sequence: TGCGCCAGCAGCCCTCAGGGGTTTGGGGGTCTAGAGAATGAGCAGTTCTTC. J is TRBJ2-1 and V is TRBV4-1, with D perhaps matching TRBD1 (6 bases). Germline V gene lookup returns CDR1 MGHRA and CDR2 YSYEKL. Trimming cost V 4 bases and J 7 bases, with 23 bases left between them. The length of the CDR3 is 17 residues.

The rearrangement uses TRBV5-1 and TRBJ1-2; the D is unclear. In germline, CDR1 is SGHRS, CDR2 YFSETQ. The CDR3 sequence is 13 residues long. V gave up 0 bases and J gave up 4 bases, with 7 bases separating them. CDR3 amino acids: CASSLGGSYGYTF. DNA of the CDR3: TGCGCCAGCAGCTTGGGAGGGTCCTATGGCTACACCTTC.

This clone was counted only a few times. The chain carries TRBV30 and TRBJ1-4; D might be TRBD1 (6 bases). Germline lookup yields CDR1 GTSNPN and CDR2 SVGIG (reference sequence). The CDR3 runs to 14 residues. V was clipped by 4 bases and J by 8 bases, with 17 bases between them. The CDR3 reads CAWTVGGPLEKLFF. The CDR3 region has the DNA TGTGCCTGGACGGTCGGGGGGCCTTTAGAAAAACTGTTTTTT.

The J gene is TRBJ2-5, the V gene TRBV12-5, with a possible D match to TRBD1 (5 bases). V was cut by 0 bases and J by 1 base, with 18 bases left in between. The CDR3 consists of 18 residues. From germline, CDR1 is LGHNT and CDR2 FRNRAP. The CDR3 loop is CASGLVSSGLVRQETQYF. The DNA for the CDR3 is TGTGCTAGTGGTTTGGTAAGTTCAGGGTTGGTCCGCCAAGAGACCCAGTACTTC.

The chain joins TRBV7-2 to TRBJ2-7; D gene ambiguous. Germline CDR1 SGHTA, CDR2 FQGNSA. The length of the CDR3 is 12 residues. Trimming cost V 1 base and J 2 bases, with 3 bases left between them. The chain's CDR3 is CASSLDTYEQYF. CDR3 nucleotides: TGTGCCAGCAGCTTAGACACCTACGAGCAGTACTTC.